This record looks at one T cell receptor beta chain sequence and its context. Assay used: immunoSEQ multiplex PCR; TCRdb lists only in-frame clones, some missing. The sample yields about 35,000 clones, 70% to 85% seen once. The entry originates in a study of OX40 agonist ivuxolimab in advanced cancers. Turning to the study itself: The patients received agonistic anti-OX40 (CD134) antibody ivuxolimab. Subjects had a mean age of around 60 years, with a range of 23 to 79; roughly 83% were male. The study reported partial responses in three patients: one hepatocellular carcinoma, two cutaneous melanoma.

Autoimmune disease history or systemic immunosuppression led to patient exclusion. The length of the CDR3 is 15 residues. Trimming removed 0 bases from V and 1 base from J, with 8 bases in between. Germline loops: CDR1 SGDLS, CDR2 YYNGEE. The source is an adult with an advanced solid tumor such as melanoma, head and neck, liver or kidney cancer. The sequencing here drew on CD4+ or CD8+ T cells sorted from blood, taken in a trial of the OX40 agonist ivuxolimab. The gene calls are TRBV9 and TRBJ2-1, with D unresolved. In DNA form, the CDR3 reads TGTGCCAGCAGCGTAGCTAGTCGGTCCTACAATGAGCAGTTCTTC. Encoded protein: CASSVASRSYNEQFF.